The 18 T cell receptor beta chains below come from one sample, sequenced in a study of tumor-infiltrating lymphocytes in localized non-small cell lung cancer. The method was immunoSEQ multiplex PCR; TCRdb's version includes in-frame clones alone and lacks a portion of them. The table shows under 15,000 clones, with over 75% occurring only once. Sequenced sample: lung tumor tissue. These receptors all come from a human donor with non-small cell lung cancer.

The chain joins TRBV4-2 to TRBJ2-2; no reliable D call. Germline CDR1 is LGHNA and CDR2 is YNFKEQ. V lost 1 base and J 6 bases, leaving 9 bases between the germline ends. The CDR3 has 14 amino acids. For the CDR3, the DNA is TGTGCCAGCAGCCAAGGAGCTTTTGCCGGGGAGCTGTTTTTT. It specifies CASSQGAFAGELFF.

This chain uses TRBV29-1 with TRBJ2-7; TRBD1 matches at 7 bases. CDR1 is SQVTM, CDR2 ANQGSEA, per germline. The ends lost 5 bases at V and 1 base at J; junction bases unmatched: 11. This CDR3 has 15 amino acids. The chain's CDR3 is CSVRSAGTASYEQYF. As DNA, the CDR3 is TGCAGCGTTCGCTCCGCCGGGACAGCATCCTACGAGCAGTACTTC.

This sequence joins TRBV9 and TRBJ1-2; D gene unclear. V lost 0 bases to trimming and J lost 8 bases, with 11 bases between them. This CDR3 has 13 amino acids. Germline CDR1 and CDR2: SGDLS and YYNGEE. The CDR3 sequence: CASSVEGIMGYTF. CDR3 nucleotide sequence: TGTGCCAGCAGCGTAGAAGGGATAATGGGCTACACCTTC.

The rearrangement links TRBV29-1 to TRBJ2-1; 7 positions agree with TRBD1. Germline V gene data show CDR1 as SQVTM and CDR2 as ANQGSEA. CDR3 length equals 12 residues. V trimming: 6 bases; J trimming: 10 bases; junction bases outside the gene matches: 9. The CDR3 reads CSVKDRVGEQFF. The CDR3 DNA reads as TGCAGCGTCAAAGACAGGGTCGGGGAGCAGTTCTTC.

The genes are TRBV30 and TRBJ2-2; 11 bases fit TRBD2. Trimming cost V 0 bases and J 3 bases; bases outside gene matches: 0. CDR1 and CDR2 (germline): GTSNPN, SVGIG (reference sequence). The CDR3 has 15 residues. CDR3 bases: TGTGCCTGGAGTGTACTAGCGGGAGACACCGGGGAGCTGTTTTTT. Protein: CAWSVLAGDTGELFF.

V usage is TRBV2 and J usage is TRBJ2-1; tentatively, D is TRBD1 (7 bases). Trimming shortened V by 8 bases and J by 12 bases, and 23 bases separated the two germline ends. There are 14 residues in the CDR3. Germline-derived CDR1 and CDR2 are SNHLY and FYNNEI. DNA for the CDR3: TGTGCCAGCGGAACGGATGGCCAGGGGGGTCCGCAGTTCTTC. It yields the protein CASGTDGQGGPQFF. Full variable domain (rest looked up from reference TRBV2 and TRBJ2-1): EPEVTQTPSHQVTQMGQEVILRCVPISNHLYFYWYRQILGQKVEFLVSFYNNEISEKSEIFDDQFSVERPDGSNFTLKIRSTKLEDSAMYFCASGTDGQGGPQFFGPGTRLTVL.

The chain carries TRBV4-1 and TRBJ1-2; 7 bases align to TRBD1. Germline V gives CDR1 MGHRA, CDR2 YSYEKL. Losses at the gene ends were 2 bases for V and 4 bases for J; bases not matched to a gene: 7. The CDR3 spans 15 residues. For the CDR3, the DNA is TGCGCCAGCAGCCAAAGAGGACAGGAAACCTATGGCTACACCTTC. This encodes CASSQRGQETYGYTF.

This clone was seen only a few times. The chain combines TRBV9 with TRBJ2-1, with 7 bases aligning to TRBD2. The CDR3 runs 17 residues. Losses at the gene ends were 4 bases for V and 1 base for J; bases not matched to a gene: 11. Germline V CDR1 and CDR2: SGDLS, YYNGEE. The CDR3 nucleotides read TGTGCCAGCAGCCTCGGCGTTAGCGGGTTGTCCTACAATGAGCAGTTCTTC. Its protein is CASSLGVSGLSYNEQFF.

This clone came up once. CDR3 nucleotides: TGTGCCAGCAGTTTTAGGGGGGGTAGATCTTGGAACACTGAAGCTTTCTTT. The encoded protein is CASSFRGGRSWNTEAFF. This rearrangement joins TRBV28 to TRBJ1-1, with a weak D call TRBD1 (6 bases). Per the germline V gene, CDR1 is MDHEN and CDR2 is SYDVKM. V was trimmed by 3 bases and J by 1 base, leaving 18 bases between them. This CDR3 has 17 amino acids.

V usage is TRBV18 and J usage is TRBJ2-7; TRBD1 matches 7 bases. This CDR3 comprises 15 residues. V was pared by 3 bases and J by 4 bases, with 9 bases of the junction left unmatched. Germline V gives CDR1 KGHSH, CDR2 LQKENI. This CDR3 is CASSPPPGQSYEQYF. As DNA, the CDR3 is TGTGCCAGCTCACCGCCACCGGGACAGTCTTACGAGCAGTACTTC.

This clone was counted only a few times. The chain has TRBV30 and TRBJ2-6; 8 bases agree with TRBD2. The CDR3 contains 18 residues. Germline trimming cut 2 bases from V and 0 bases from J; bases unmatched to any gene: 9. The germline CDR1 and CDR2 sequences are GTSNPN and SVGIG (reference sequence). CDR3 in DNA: TGTGCCTGGAGTAAGGTAGGGACTAGAAGCTCTGGGGCCAACGTCCTGACTTTC. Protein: CAWSKVGTRSSGANVLTF.

The chain's CDR3 is CASSVYQGLGTPYEQYF. CDR3 sequence (DNA): TGCGCCAGCAGCGTTTACCAAGGACTAGGGACACCGTACGAGCAGTACTTC. The chain has TRBV5-1 and TRBJ2-7; tentative D call: TRBD2 (7 bases). This CDR3 comprises 17 residues. Trimming stripped 4 bases from V and 4 bases from J, with 24 bases between. Germline CDR1 reads SGHRS; CDR2 reads YFSETQ.

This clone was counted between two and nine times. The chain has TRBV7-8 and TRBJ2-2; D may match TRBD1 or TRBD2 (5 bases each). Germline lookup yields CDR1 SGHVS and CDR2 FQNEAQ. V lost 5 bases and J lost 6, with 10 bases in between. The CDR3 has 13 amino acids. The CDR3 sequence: CASSRDRAGELFF. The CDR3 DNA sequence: TGTGCCAGCAGCCGGGACCGAGCCGGGGAGCTGTTTTTT.

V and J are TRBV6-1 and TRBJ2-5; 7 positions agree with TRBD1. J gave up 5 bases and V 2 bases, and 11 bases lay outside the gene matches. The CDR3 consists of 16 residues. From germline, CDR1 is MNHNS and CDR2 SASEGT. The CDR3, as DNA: TGTGCCAGCAGTGAAACAGTGGGACAGCCTTGGGAGACCCAGTACTTC. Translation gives CASSETVGQPWETQYF.

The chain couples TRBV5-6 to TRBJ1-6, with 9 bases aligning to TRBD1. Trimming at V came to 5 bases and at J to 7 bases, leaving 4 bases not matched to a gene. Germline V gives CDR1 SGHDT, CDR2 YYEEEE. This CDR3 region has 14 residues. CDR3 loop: CASRDRGLNSPLHF. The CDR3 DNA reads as TGTGCCAGCAGGGACAGGGGATTGAATTCACCCCTCCACTTT. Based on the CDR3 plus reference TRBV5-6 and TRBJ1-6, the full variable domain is DAGVTQSPTHLIKTRGQQVTLRCSPKSGHDTVSWYQQALGQGPQFIFQYYEEEERQRGNFPDRFSGHQFPNYSSELNVNALLLGDSALYLCASRDRGLNSPLHFGNGTRLTVT.

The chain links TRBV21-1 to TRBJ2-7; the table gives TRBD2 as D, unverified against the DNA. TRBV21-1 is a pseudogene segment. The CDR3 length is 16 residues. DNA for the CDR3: TGTGCCAGCAGCAGAGGAGCGGGCCTGGGGGGGGACGAGCAGTACTTC. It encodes CASSRGAGLGGDEQYF.

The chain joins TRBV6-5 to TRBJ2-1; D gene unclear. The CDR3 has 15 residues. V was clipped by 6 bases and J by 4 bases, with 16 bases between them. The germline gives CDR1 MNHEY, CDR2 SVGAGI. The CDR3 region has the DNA TGTGCCAGCAGCTCAAACCCCCCTATATACAATGAGCAGTTCTTC. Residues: CASSSNPPIYNEQFF.

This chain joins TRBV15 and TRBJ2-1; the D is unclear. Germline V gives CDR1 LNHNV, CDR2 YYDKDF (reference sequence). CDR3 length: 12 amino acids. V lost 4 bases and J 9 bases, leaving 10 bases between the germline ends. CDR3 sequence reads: CATSNVGAEQFF. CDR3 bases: TGTGCCACCAGCAATGTCGGAGCTGAGCAGTTCTTC.